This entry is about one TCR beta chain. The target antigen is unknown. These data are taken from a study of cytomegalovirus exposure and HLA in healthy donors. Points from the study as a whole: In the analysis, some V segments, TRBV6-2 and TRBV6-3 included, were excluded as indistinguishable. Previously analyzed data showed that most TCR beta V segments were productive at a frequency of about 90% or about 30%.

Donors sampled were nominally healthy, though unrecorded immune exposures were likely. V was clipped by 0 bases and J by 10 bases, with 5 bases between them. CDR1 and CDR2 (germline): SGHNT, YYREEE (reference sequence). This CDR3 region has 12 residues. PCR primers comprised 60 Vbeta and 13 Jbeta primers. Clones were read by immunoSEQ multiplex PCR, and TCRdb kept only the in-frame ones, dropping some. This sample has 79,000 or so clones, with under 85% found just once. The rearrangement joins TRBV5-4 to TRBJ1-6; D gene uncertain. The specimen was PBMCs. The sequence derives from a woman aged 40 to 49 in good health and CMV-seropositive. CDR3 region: CASSLVGSPLHF. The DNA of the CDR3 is TGTGCCAGCAGCTTGGTCGGGTCACCCCTCCACTTT.